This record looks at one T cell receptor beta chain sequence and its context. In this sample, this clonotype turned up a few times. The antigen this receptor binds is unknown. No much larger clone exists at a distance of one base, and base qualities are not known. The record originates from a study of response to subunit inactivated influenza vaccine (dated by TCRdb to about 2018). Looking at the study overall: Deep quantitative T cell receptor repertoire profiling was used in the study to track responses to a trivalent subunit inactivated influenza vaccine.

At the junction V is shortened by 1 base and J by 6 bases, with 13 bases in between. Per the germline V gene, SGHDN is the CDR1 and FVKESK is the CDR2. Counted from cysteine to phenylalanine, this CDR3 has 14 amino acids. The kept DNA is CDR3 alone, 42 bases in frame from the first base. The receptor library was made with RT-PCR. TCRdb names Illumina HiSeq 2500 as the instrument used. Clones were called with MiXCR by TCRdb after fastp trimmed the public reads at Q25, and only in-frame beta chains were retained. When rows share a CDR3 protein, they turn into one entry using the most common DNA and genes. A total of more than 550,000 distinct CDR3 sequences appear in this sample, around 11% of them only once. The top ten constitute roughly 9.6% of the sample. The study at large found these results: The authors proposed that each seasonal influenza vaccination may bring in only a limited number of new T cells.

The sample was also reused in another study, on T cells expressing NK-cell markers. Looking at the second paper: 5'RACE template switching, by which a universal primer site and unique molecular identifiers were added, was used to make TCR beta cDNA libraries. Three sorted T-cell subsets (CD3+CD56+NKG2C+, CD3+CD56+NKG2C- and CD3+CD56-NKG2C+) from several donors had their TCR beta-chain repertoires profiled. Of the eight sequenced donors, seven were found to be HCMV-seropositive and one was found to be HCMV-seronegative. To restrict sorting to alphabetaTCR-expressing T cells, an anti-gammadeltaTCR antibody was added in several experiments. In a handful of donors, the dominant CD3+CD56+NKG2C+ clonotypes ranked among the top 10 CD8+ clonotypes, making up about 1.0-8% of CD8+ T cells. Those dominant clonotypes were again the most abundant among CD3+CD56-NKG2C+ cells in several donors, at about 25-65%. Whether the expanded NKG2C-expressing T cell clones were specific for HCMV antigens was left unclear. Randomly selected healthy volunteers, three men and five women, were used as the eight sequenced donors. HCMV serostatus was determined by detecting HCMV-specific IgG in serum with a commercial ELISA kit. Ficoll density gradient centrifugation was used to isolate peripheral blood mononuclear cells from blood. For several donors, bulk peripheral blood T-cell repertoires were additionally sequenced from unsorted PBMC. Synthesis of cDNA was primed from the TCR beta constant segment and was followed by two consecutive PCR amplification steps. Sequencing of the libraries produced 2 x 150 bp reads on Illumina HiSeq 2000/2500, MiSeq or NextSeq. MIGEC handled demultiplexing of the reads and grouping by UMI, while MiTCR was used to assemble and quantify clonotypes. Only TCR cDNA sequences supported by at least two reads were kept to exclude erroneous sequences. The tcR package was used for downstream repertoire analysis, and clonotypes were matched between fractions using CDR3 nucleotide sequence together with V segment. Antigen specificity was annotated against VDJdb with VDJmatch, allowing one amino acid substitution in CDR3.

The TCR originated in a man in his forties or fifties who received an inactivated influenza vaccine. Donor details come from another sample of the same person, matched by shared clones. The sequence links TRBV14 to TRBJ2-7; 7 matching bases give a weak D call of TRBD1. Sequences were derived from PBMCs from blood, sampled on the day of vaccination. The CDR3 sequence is CASSQAGTAGEQYF. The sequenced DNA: TGTGCCAGCAGCCAAGCCGGGACAGCGGGCGAGCAGTACTTC. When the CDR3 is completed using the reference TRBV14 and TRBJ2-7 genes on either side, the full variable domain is EAGVTQFPSHSVIEKGQTVTLRCDPISGHDNLYWYRRVMGKEIKFLLHFVKESKQDESGMPNNRFLAERTGGTYSTLKVQPAELEDSGVYFCASSQAGTAGEQYFGPGTRLTVT.